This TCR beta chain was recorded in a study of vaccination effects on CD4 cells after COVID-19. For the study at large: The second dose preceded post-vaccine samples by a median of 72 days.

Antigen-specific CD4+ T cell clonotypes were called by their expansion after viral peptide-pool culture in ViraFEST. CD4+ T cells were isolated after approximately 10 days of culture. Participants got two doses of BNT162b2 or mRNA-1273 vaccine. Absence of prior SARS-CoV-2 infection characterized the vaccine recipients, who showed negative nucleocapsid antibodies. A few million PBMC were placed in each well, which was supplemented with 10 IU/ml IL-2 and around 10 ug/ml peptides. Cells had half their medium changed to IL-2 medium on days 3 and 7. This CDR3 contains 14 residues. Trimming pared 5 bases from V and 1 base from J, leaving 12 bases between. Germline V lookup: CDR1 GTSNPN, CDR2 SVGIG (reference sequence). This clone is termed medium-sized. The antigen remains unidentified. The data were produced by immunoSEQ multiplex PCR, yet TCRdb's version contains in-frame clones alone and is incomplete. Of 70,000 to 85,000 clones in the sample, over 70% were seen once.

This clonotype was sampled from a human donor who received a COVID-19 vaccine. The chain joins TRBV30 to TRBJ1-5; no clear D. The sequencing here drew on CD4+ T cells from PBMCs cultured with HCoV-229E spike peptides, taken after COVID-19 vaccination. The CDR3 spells CAWSKERSNQPQHF. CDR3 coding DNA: TGTGCCTGGTCCAAGGAGAGGAGCAATCAGCCCCAGCATTTT.